Listed here are 22 T cell receptor beta chains from one sample, sequenced in a study of blood T cells in healthy people across ages. The second PCR ran roughly 6 to 12 cycles with a sample-barcoded 5' primer and J-beta primers. TCRdb itself ran the 5' RACE reads through MiXCR, one entry per CDR3 protein. The sample yields 500,000 to 550,000 distinct CDR3 sequences, around 24% seen once. These sequences were also reported in another study, on T cells of mothers and their children.

Input material: blood. The receptor source for this set is a boy younger than 18 in good health.

The chain uses TRBV7-3 and TRBJ2-5; 8 bases match TRBD2. The closer fit of TRBJ2-1 to the DNA end suggests the J call may be wrong. CDR3 length: 11 residues. CDR1 is SGHTA, CDR2 FQGTGA, per germline. The CDR3 nucleotides are TGTGCCAGCAGCATTAGCGGGACGCAGTTCTTC. Translated: CASSISGTQFF.

This clonotype was seen more than once but under ten times. The chain is built from TRBV28 and TRBJ1-5; D is unclear. V dropped 3 bases and J dropped 2 bases, with 8 bases sitting between them. Germline-derived CDR1 and CDR2 are MDHEN and SYDVKM. CDR3 length equals 14 residues. The CDR3 reads CASSLMQGNQPQHF. The CDR3 nucleotides read TGTGCCAGCAGTTTGATGCAGGGCAATCAGCCCCAGCATTTT. The whole variable domain, filled in from reference TRBV28 and TRBJ1-5, reads DVKVTQSSRYLVKRTGEKVFLECVQDMDHENMFWYRQDPGLGLRLIYFSYDVKMKEKGDIPEGYSVSREKKERFSLILESASTNQTSMYLCASSLMQGNQPQHFGDGTRLSIL.

The gene calls are TRBV6-5 and TRBJ1-3; no reliable D call. Trimming removed 6 bases from V and 0 bases from J, with 6 bases in between. The CDR3 contains 13 residues. Germline CDR1 and CDR2: MNHEY and SVGAGI. CDR3 bases: TGTGCCAGCAGACAGAGCTCTGGAAACACCATATATTTT. Amino acids: CASRQSSGNTIYF.

The chain carries TRBV6-2 or TRBV6-3 and TRBJ1-1; D gene uncertain. Trimming shortened V by 2 bases and J by 1 base, and 8 bases separated the two germline ends. CDR1 MNHEY and CDR2 SVGEGT come from the germline V gene. The CDR3 consists of 14 residues. The chain's CDR3 is CASSYAWGNTEAFF. CDR3 coding DNA: TGTGCCAGCAGTTACGCCTGGGGGAACACTGAAGCTTTCTTT.

This clonotype was recorded a few times. The J gene is TRBJ1-5, the V gene TRBV28; maybe TRBD1 (5 bases). Per germline, CDR1 MDHEN and CDR2 SYDVKM. This CDR3 comprises 15 residues. V gave up 2 bases and J gave up 2 bases, with 10 bases separating them. CDR3 protein: CASSLRGYGNQPQHF. The CDR3 DNA is TGTGCCAGCAGTTTAAGGGGATACGGCAATCAGCCCCAGCATTTT.

The chain is built from TRBV6-5 and TRBJ2-1; 16 bases fit TRBD2. The CDR3 runs to 15 residues. Germline V lookup: CDR1 MNHEY, CDR2 SVGAGI. V gave up 2 bases and J gave up 11 bases; unmatched junction bases: 3. CDR3 loop: CASSYGTSGRAQQFF. CDR3 DNA sequence: TGTGCCAGCAGTTACGGGACTAGCGGGAGGGCCCAGCAGTTCTTC.

The chain couples TRBV4-3 to TRBJ2-7; no firm D call. Looked up from germline, CDR1 is LGHNA and CDR2 is YSLEER. The CDR3 extends over 13 amino acids. V shed 0 bases and J shed 2 bases, with 5 bases lying between them. The chain's CDR3 is CASSQDQTYEQYF. The CDR3 bases are TGCGCCAGCAGCCAAGATCAGACCTACGAGCAGTACTTC.

This clonotype was detected ten times or more. The chain uses TRBV12-3 or TRBV12-4 and TRBJ1-5; no clear D. This CDR3 comprises 13 residues. Trimming pared 7 bases from V and 2 bases from J, leaving 9 bases between. The DNA for the CDR3 is TGTGCCAGCACCCTCCGGGGCAATCAGCCCCAGCATTTT. It encodes CASTLRGNQPQHF.

This clonotype was detected a few times. The CDR3 reads CASSTRDGSYNEQFF. The CDR3 DNA follows: TGTGCCAGCAGTACCAGGGACGGGTCCTACAATGAGCAGTTCTTC. This sequence joins TRBV6-5 and TRBJ2-1; D assignment may be TRBD1 or TRBD2 (5 bases each). Deletions cut 5 bases from V and 1 base from J, with 12 bases between. CDR1 and CDR2 from the germline V gene are MNHEY and SVGAGI. This CDR3 has 15 amino acids.

There are a few counts of this clonotype. One end of the junction fails to match germline, which may point to a read error. The chain employs TRBV20-1 and TRBJ2-5, with 7 bases fitting TRBD2. Germline CDR1 reads DFQATT; CDR2 reads SNEGSKA (reference sequence). This CDR3 has 15 residues. CDR3 protein: CSARPLGGGRNERFF. The CDR3, as DNA: TGCAGTGCTAGACCGTTGGGCGGGGGACGCAATGAGCGGTTCTTC.

This clonotype was seen only a few times. The chain recombines TRBV27 with TRBJ2-5; TRBD2 matches at 9 bases. This CDR3 spans 15 amino acids. Germline CDR1 and CDR2: MNHEY and SMNVEV (reference sequence). V was clipped by 0 bases and J by 2 bases; unmatched bases: 1. The CDR3 loop is CASSLSSGSQETQYF. Written as DNA, the CDR3 is TGTGCCAGCAGTTTATCTAGCGGGAGTCAAGAGACCCAGTACTTC.

J is TRBJ2-7 and V is TRBV13, with 13 bases fitting TRBD2. The CDR3 length is 16 residues. CDR1 is PRHDT and CDR2 is FYEKMQ in the germline V gene (reference sequence). J gave up 3 bases and V 4 bases, and 6 bases lay outside the gene matches. The CDR3 region has the DNA TGTGCCAGCAGCTCCGGGACTAGCGGGGCTTACTACGAGCAGTACTTC. This gives the protein CASSSGTSGAYYEQYF.

This clonotype was counted a few times. The chain joins TRBV2 to TRBJ1-2; TRBD1 matches at 8 bases. The CDR3 is 14 amino acids. Germline V gives CDR1 SNHLY, CDR2 FYNNEI. V dropped 6 bases and J dropped 2; count of bases not matched to a gene: 5. This CDR3 reads CASSGQGSNYGYTF. The DNA for the CDR3 is TGTGCCAGCAGCGGACAGGGCTCAAACTATGGCTACACCTTC. Filled out from reference TRBV2 and TRBJ1-2, the complete variable domain reads EPEVTQTPSHQVTQMGQEVILRCVPISNHLYFYWYRQILGQKVEFLVSFYNNEISEKSEIFDDQFSVERPDGSNFTLKIRSTKLEDSAMYFCASSGQGSNYGYTFGSGTRLTVV.

The chain links TRBV21-1 to TRBJ2-3; the table's D call, TRBD2, has no DNA check behind it. TRBV21-1 is noted as a pseudogene. The CDR3 runs 16 residues. The CDR3 bases are TGTGCCAGCAGCAAAGCAATAGCGGGAGGCCCAGATACGCAGTATTTT. It yields the protein CASSKAIAGGPDTQYF.

The chain combines TRBV10-3 with TRBJ2-7, with a tentative D call TRBD2 (5 bases). Trimming pared 0 bases from V and 0 bases from J, leaving 6 bases between. The CDR3 length is 14 residues. Germline V gene lookup returns CDR1 ENHRY and CDR2 SYGVKD. CDR3 nucleotides: TGTGCCATCAGTGAGTCGAGGGCCTCCTACGAGCAGTACTTC. It is translated as CAISESRASYEQYF.

This clonotype appeared a few times. The V call is TRBV20-1, the J call TRBJ2-2, with D possibly matching TRBD1 (5 bases). The CDR3 has 13 amino acids. The ends were cut back, 5 bases at V and 1 base at J, with 8 bases in the middle. Germline CDR1 is DFQATT and CDR2 is SNEGSKA (reference sequence). The CDR3 protein is CSAGHRNTGELFF. The CDR3 nucleotides are TGCAGTGCTGGACACAGGAACACCGGGGAGCTGTTTTTT.

This clonotype has a handful of counts. The J gene is TRBJ2-4, the V gene TRBV28, with a weak D call TRBD1 (8 bases). Germline V gene lookup returns CDR1 MDHEN and CDR2 SYDVKM. Trimming removed 6 bases at V and 3 bases at J, with 24 bases between. This CDR3 is 18 amino acids long. CDR3 DNA: TGTGCCAGCAGCAGGGGGGGATTCAGGGGGCTCGGCAAAAACATTCAGTACTTC. Translated, it gives CASSRGGFRGLGKNIQYF.

With respect to this clonotype: A read error may account for a junction end that differs from germline. V and J are TRBV20-1 and TRBJ2-1; maybe TRBD2 (5 bases). The CDR3 has 15 amino acids. The V gene's germline CDR1 is DFQATT and CDR2 SNEGSKA (reference sequence). Here the CDR3 reads CSARKRYDLYNERFF. CDR3 sequence (DNA): TGCAGTGCTAGAAAGCGGTACGACCTCTACAATGAGCGGTTCTTC.

A word on this clonotype: A read error may be the cause here, since a much bigger clone is one base away. The rearrangement joins TRBV5-1 to TRBJ2-3; no clear D. Trimming removed 4 bases at V and 4 bases at J, with 7 bases between. CDR3 size: 12 residues. Germline CDR1 is SGHRS and CDR2 is YFSETQ. Here the CDR3 DNA reads TGCGCCAGCAGCCAAGATGCAGATACGCAGTATTTT. It codes for CASSQDADTQYF.

The rearrangement links TRBV20-1 to TRBJ2-5; 10 nucleotides line up with TRBD1. J gave up 11 bases and V 0 bases, and 15 bases lay outside the gene matches. CDR1 is DFQATT and CDR2 is SNEGSKA in the germline V gene (reference sequence). This CDR3 region has 16 residues. CDR3 DNA: TGCAGTGCTAGAGACGGGGACAGGGGAGTGGCCCAGGAGCAGTACTTC. This translates into CSARDGDRGVAQEQYF.

This clonotype was observed a few times. CDR3 sequence (DNA): TGTGCCAGCAGTCCAAGGGCAGGGGGGCCCAATCAGCCCCAGCATTTT. Its translation: CASSPRAGGPNQPQHF. The chain combines TRBV12-3 or TRBV12-4 with TRBJ1-5; 7 bases fit TRBD1. V shed 5 bases, J shed 3 bases, and the junction held 10 bases outside the gene matches. The CDR3 runs to 16 residues.

This chain links TRBV9 with TRBJ2-3; TRBD2 matches at 13 bases. CDR3 length: 17 amino acids. J gave up 8 bases and V 0 bases, and 9 bases lay outside the gene matches. Germline values: CDR1 SGDLS, CDR2 YYNGEE. The DNA of the CDR3 is TGTGCCAGCAGCGTAGCCCAAAGGGGACTAGCGGGAATTACGCAGTATTTT. It yields the protein CASSVAQRGLAGITQYF.